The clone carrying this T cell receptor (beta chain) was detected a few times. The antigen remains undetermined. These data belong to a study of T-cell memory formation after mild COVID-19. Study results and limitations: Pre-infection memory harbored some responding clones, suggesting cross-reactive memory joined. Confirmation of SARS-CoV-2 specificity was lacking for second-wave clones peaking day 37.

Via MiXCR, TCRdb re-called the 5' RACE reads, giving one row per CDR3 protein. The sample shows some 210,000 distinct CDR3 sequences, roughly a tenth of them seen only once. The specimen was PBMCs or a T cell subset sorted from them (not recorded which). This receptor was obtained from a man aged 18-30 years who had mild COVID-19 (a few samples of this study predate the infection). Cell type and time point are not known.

The CDR3 coding sequence is TGCGCCAGCAGCTCGGACGGAGCCCTAGCCAAAAACATTCAGTACTTC. Protein product: CASSSDGALAKNIQYF. This chain uses TRBV5-1 with TRBJ2-4; D is undetermined. CDR1 is SGHRS, CDR2 YFSETQ, per germline. Deletions cut 3 bases from V and 0 bases from J, with 13 bases between. CDR3 size: 16 residues.